This entry lists 27 T cell receptor beta chains sequenced from one sample in a study of T cells in localized non-small cell lung cancer. Clones were sequenced by immunoSEQ multiplex PCR, and TCRdb holds only the in-frame ones, with some missing. The sample records just over 70,000 clones, 86% being singletons. This specimen consisted of peripheral blood, obtained before any cancer treatment. The receptors shown here come from a male donor aged 60 or over with stage III squamous cell lung carcinoma.

This chain uses TRBV6-5 with TRBJ2-3, with 8 nucleotides matching TRBD2. V was clipped by 2 bases and J by 3 bases; unmatched bases: 4. Looked up from germline, CDR1 is MNHEY and CDR2 is SVGAGI. The CDR3 loop spans 15 amino acids. CDR3 nucleotides: TGTGCCAGCAGTTACCTCGGCGGGGGGACAGATACGCAGTATTTT. Its translation is CASSYLGGGTDTQYF.

V is TRBV6-6 and J is TRBJ1-1, with D perhaps TRBD1 (5 bases). V was pared by 6 bases and J by 4 bases, with 12 bases between. Germline CDR1 reads MNHNY; CDR2 reads SVGAGI (reference sequence). This CDR3 region has 13 residues. For the CDR3, the DNA is TGTGCCAGCAGACTAGGGGACGGCACTGAAGCTTTCTTT. Its protein product is CASRLGDGTEAFF.

The chain is built from TRBV5-4 and TRBJ2-4, with D perhaps TRBD1 (6 bases). The V end lost 0 bases, the J end lost 6 bases, and 10 bases lay between the germline ends. The germline V gene has CDR1 SGHNT and CDR2 YYREEE (reference sequence). This CDR3 contains 14 residues. DNA for the CDR3: TGTGCCAGCAGCTTGGAAGGGACAAGAAACATTCAGTACTTC. The encoded protein is CASSLEGTRNIQYF.

This clone was seen just once. The identical CDR3 is also encoded by other nucleotide sequences in the sample. This chain uses TRBV18 with TRBJ1-5, with D uncertain. The V and J ends lost 6 bases and 4 bases respectively, with 16 bases between them. Germline values: CDR1 KGHSH, CDR2 LQKENI. The CDR3 length is 15 residues. The CDR3 coding sequence is TGTGCCAGCTCGACATCCGGAGGGCGTAATCAGCCCCAGCATTTT. This gives the protein CASSTSGGRNQPQHF.

The chain joins TRBV5-6 to TRBJ1-3, with D hard to call. V lost 0 bases and J lost 0, with 13 bases in between. Germline CDR1 and CDR2: SGHDT and YYEEEE. The CDR3 is 17 amino acids. CDR3 protein: CASSLGVRTDSGNTIYF. The CDR3 DNA follows: TGTGCCAGCAGCTTGGGGGTCAGAACAGACTCTGGAAACACCATATATTTT.

This chain joins TRBV7-7 and TRBJ2-5; D is perhaps TRBD2 (6 bases). Germline lookup yields CDR1 SSHAT and CDR2 FNYEAQ (reference sequence). This CDR3 is built from 13 residues. Trimming shortened V by 3 bases and J by 1 base, and 6 bases separated the two germline ends. In nucleotides, the CDR3 is TGTGCCAGCAGCTTGGGAGGCCAAGAGACCCAGTACTTC. Translation: CASSLGGQETQYF. Full variable domain (remainder filled in from reference TRBV7-7 and TRBJ2-5): GAGVSQSPRYKVTKRGQDVTLRCDPISSHATLYWYQQALGQGPEFLTYFNYEAQPDKSGLPSDRFSAERPEGSISTLTIQRTEQRDSAMYRCASSLGGQETQYFGPGTRLLVL.

The V and J genes are TRBV6-1 and TRBJ1-6, with D uncertain. V was clipped by 4 bases and J by 6 bases, with 10 bases between them. This CDR3 contains 14 residues. Germline CDR1 is MNHNS and CDR2 is SASEGT. The CDR3 DNA follows: TGTGCCAGCAGTGTCGCCGTGGGTAATTCACCCCTCCACTTT. Amino acids: CASSVAVGNSPLHF.

For the CDR3, the DNA is TGTGCTAGTGGTCCCTCTGGGCAGATCTATGGCTACACCTTC. Protein product: CASGPSGQIYGYTF. This chain joins TRBV12-5 and TRBJ1-2; D is unclear. V lost 5 bases to trimming and J lost 4 bases, with 14 bases between them. This CDR3 spans 14 amino acids. CDR1 is LGHNT, CDR2 FRNRAP, per germline.

This clone came up a few times. This sequence joins TRBV7-2 and TRBJ1-3; D is undetermined. CDR1 SGHTA and CDR2 FQGNSA come from the germline V gene. The CDR3 is made up of 16 amino acids. The germline V and J ends were trimmed by 1 base and 0 bases, with 10 bases remaining between them. For the CDR3, the DNA is TGTGCCAGCAGCTTAGGATCCCAGACCTCTGGAAACACCATATATTTT. This sequence encodes CASSLGSQTSGNTIYF.

V gene TRBV9 combines with J gene TRBJ1-1; perhaps TRBD1 as D (5 bases). This CDR3 comprises 15 residues. Germline CDR1 and CDR2: SGDLS and YYNGEE. The V gene lost 0 bases and the J gene lost 3 bases, with 12 bases spanning the gap. CDR3 bases: TGTGCCAGCAGCGTAGTTCCGGGGCCGGACACTGAAGCTTTCTTT. It yields the protein CASSVVPGPDTEAFF.

This chain uses TRBV7-2 with TRBJ1-5; D is unclear. The germline V gene encodes CDR1 SGHTA and CDR2 FQGNSA. Trimming stripped 0 bases from V and 5 bases from J, with 14 bases between. This CDR3 is built from 16 residues. CDR3 protein: CASSLAGSREDQPQHF. The CDR3 region has the DNA TGTGCCAGCAGCTTAGCCGGGTCCAGAGAGGATCAGCCCCAGCATTTT.

The chain couples TRBV18 to TRBJ2-7, with D tentatively TRBD1 (5 bases). With 3 bases removed from V and 1 base from J, the gap between germline ends came to 10 bases. CDR1 and CDR2 from the germline V gene are KGHSH and LQKENI. CDR3 length: 14 residues. CDR3 region: CASSPETASYEQYF. The CDR3 region has the DNA TGTGCCAGCTCACCGGAGACAGCTTCCTACGAGCAGTACTTC.

The chain joins TRBV11-2 to TRBJ1-1; possible D gene TRBD1, 6 bases. The CDR3 consists of 15 residues. Germline assignment: CDR1 SGHAT and CDR2 FQNNGV. V was cut by 1 base and J by 4 bases, with 13 bases left in between. In DNA, the CDR3 is TGTGCCAGCAGCTTAGGACAGGCTTTTGGCACTGAAGCTTTCTTT. Amino acids: CASSLGQAFGTEAFF.

CDR3 region: CASSLRTGPGQETQYF. The CDR3 DNA is TGTGCCAGCAGCTTGAGGACAGGGCCGGGGCAAGAGACCCAGTACTTC. The J gene is TRBJ2-5, the V gene TRBV5-6, with 8 bases lining up with TRBD1. The germline V gene has CDR1 SGHDT and CDR2 YYEEEE. The ends lost 1 base at V and 2 bases at J; junction bases unmatched: 7. The CDR3 is made up of 16 amino acids. Together with reference TRBV5-6 and TRBJ2-5, the CDR3 gives the full variable domain: DAGVTQSPTHLIKTRGQQVTLRCSPKSGHDTVSWYQQALGQGPQFIFQYYEEEERQRGNFPDRFSGHQFPNYSSELNVNALLLGDSALYLCASSLRTGPGQETQYFGPGTRLLVL.

This rearrangement joins TRBV13 to TRBJ1-3; TRBD1 aligns across 9 bases. Germline V gives CDR1 PRHDT, CDR2 FYEKMQ (reference sequence). V was pared by 5 bases and J by 6 bases, with 8 bases of the junction left unmatched. This CDR3 has 15 residues. CDR3 coding DNA: TGTGCCAGCAGCATCACCGGGACAGGGACAAACACCATATATTTT. Translation: CASSITGTGTNTIYF.

This chain links TRBV11-2 with TRBJ1-6; tentative D call: TRBD1 (6 bases). Germline V gene sequence: CDR1 SGHAT, CDR2 FQNNGV. V lost 8 bases, J lost 7 bases, and 9 bases lay in between. This CDR3 region has 12 residues. CDR3 sequence reads: CASGQPNSPLHF. The CDR3 DNA reads as TGTGCCAGCGGACAGCCAAATTCACCCCTCCACTTT.

The genes are TRBV27 and TRBJ1-2; 8 bases agree with TRBD1. The CDR3 sequence is 16 residues long. Trimming at V came to 4 bases and at J to 4 bases, leaving 11 bases not matched to a gene. Per the germline V gene, CDR1 is MNHEY and CDR2 is SMNVEV (reference sequence). CDR3 sequence: CASSSTRTGTAYGYTF. For the CDR3, the DNA is TGTGCCAGCAGTTCGACACGGACAGGGACCGCCTATGGCTACACCTTC.

The chain carries TRBV29-1 and TRBJ2-7, with TRBD1 matching 9 bases. CDR3 length: 14 residues. Looked up from germline, CDR1 is SQVTM and CDR2 is ANQGSEA. Trimming at V came to 6 bases and at J to 1 base, leaving 7 bases not matched to a gene. CDR3 amino acids: CSVRTGQGSYEQYF. DNA of the CDR3: TGCAGCGTCAGAACCGGACAGGGGTCCTACGAGCAGTACTTC.

This chain links TRBV6-1 with TRBJ1-1; a possible D gene is TRBD1 (5 bases). V was cut by 3 bases and J by 7 bases, with 18 bases left in between. Germline CDR1 reads MNHNS; CDR2 reads SASEGT. There are 15 residues in the CDR3. CDR3: CASSEAAGFTVEAFF. DNA of the CDR3: TGTGCCAGCAGTGAGGCGGCAGGGTTTACGGTTGAAGCTTTCTTT.

The rearrangement uses TRBV6-1 and TRBJ2-2; D is unclear. Germline V lookup: CDR1 MNHNS, CDR2 SASEGT. The CDR3 runs to 14 residues. Trimming removed 6 bases at V and 7 bases at J, with 15 bases between. The chain's CDR3 is CASSVISLHGELFF. The CDR3 DNA reads TGTGCCAGCAGCGTTATAAGTCTCCACGGGGAGCTGTTTTTT.

The chain combines TRBV5-1 with TRBJ2-2; a weak D match, TRBD2 (6 bases). V was pared by 4 bases and J by 4 bases, with 14 bases between. CDR1 is SGHRS and CDR2 is YFSETQ in the germline V gene. The CDR3 is 15 residues long. CDR3 amino acids: CASSRDFGGTGELFF. For the CDR3, the DNA is TGCGCCAGCAGCCGGGACTTTGGCGGCACCGGGGAGCTGTTTTTT.

V is TRBV4-2 and J is TRBJ1-2, with 8 bases fitting TRBD1. The trim removed 4 bases at V and 8 bases at J, leaving 9 bases unmatched. Germline values: CDR1 LGHNA, CDR2 YNFKEQ. The CDR3 loop spans 14 amino acids. The CDR3: CASSRSDREEGYTF. In DNA form, the CDR3 reads TGTGCCAGCAGCCGATCGGACAGGGAGGAAGGCTACACCTTC.

Worth noting for this clone: One end of the junction fails to match germline, which may point to a read error. The chain joins TRBV14 to TRBJ2-3; 7 bases align to TRBD2. In germline, CDR1 is SGHDN, CDR2 FVKESK. The CDR3 length is 17 residues. The CDR3 protein is CASSKDGRLAVTDTQYF. The DNA of the CDR3 is TGTGCCAGCAGCAAAGATGGGAGGCTAGCGGTTACAGATACGCAGTATTTT. Using reference TRBV14 and TRBJ2-3 for the parts outside the CDR3, the full variable domain is EAGVTQFPSHSVIEKGQTVTLRCDPISGHDNLYWYRRVMGKEIKFLLHFVKESKQDESGMPNNRFLAERTGGTYSTLKVQPAELEDSGVYFCASSKDGRLAVTDTQYFGPGTRLTVL.

This clone was seen more than once but under ten times. V usage is TRBV7-9 and J usage is TRBJ1-6; D remains unclear. V was shortened by 4 bases and J by 7 bases, with 11 bases between the two germline ends. There are 14 residues in the CDR3. The germline CDR1 and CDR2 sequences are SEHNR and FQNEAQ (reference sequence). This chain's CDR3 is CASSSAGVNSPLHF. The CDR3 DNA sequence: TGTGCCAGCAGCTCCGCAGGAGTAAATTCACCCCTCCACTTT.

This chain joins TRBV5-5 and TRBJ1-1; perhaps TRBD1 as D (5 bases). The CDR3 is made up of 13 amino acids. Per the germline V gene, CDR1 is SGHKS and CDR2 is YYEKEE (reference sequence). The ends were cut back, 4 bases at V and 4 bases at J, with 11 bases in the middle. The CDR3 is CASSGVRGTEAFF. As DNA, the CDR3 is TGTGCCAGCAGCGGAGTAAGGGGCACTGAAGCTTTCTTT.

This chain joins TRBV12-5 and TRBJ2-3, with no clear D. CDR1 and CDR2 (germline): LGHNT, FRNRAP. The ends were cut back, 2 bases at V and 6 bases at J, with 12 bases in the middle. CDR3 size: 14 residues. The CDR3 spells CASGLQDPSDTQYF. In DNA form, the CDR3 reads TGTGCTAGTGGTTTGCAGGATCCTTCGGATACGCAGTATTTT.

The chain is built from TRBV7-2 and TRBJ1-1; no reliable D call. The CDR3 has 15 amino acids. Trimming stripped 5 bases from V and 1 base from J, with 14 bases between. Germline lookup yields CDR1 SGHTA and CDR2 FQGNSA. In nucleotides, the CDR3 is TGTGCCAGCAGCAAAGACGGGGTATGGAACACTGAAGCTTTCTTT. Its protein product is CASSKDGVWNTEAFF.